This T cell receptor (beta chain) appears in the sequencing data of a study of CD8 T cells in ankylosing spondylitis. Regarding the study as a whole: Disease-linked clones displayed a CD8+ phenotype and appeared relatively rarely in peripheral blood. Within ankylosing spondylitis blood, a TCR beta motif made up of several highly homologous variants appeared to be characteristic. Reportedly, significant enrichment of disease-linked clones occurred in matched ankylosing spondylitis synovial fluid. Some motif variants were previously reported in reactive arthritis synovial fluid and blood.

Looked up from germline, CDR1 is SGHKS and CDR2 is YYEKEE (reference sequence). The J segment lost 4 bases and the V segment lost 4 bases, leaving 9 bases of the junction unmatched. This CDR3 comprises 15 residues. With molecular barcodes, quantitative 5'-RACE was used to make the TCR beta libraries. Each CDR3 protein is one row after TCRdb ran MiXCR on the 5' RACE reads. This table holds about 540,000 distinct CDR3 sequences, over 9.5% found once. This clonotype occurred many times. Its antigen remains unknown. Sample: blood, either unsorted or a sorted T cell fraction (not recorded which). This chain joins TRBV5-5 and TRBJ2-3, with 7 bases identical to TRBD1. The receptor was isolated from a male donor with ankylosing spondylitis. The CDR3 sequence is CASSPPPQGSDTQYF. The CDR3, as DNA: TGTGCCAGCAGCCCACCCCCACAGGGGTCAGATACGCAGTATTTT.